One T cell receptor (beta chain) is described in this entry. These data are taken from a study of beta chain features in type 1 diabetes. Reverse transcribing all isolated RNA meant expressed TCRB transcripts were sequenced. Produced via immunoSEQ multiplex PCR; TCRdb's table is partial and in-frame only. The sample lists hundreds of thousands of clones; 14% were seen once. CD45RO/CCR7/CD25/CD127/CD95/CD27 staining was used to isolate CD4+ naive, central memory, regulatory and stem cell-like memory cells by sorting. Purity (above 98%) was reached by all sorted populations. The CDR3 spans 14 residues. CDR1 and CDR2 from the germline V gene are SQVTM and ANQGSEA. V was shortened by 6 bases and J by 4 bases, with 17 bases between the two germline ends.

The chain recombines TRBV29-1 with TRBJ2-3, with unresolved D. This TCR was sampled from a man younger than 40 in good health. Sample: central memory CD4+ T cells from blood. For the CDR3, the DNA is TGCAGCGTGCTTGGGTGGGGTTCTGCAGATACGCAGTATTTT. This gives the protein CSVLGWGSADTQYF.